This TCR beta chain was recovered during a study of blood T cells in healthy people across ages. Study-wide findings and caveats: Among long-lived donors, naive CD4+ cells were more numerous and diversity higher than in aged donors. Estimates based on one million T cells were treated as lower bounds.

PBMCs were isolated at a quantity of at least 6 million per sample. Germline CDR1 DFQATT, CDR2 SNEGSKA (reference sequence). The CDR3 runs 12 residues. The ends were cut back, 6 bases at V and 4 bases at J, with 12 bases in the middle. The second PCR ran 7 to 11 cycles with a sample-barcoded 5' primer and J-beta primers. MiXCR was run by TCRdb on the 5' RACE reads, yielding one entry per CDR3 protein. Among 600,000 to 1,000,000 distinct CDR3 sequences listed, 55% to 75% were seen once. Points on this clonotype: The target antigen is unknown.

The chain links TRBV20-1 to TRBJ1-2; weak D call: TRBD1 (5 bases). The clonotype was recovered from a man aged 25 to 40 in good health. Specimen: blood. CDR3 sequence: CSAPAGTYGYTF. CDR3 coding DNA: TGCAGTGCGCCTGCCGGGACCTATGGCTACACCTTC.